The 14 T cell receptor beta chains below all came from one sample that was sequenced in a study of radiotherapy plus CTLA-4 blockade in lung cancer. Libraries were prepared by immunoSEQ multiplex PCR; TCRdb keeps only in-frame clonotypes and omits some of them. In the table there are roughly 57,000 clones, roughly 79% of which are singletons. This specimen was peripheral blood, taken from a patient treated with radiotherapy plus ipilimumab. The receptors shown here come from a human donor with non-small cell lung cancer whose response to radiotherapy plus ipilimumab could not be evaluated.

This clone was counted a few times. At the DNA level, this CDR3 is encoded by other sequences in the same sample as well. The chain couples TRBV5-1 to TRBJ2-3, with 7 nucleotides matching TRBD2. Germline V gene data show CDR1 as SGHRS and CDR2 as YFSETQ. Trimming removed 0 bases from V and 2 bases from J; junction bases left unmatched: 6. The CDR3 is made up of 16 amino acids. CDR3 sequence reads: CASSLGASGNTDTQYF. CDR3 nucleotide sequence: TGCGCCAGCAGCTTGGGGGCTAGCGGCAACACAGATACGCAGTATTTT. The full variable domain, in which reference TRBV5-1 and TRBJ2-3 provide the parts outside the CDR3, is KAGVTQTPRYLIKTRGQQVTLSCSPISGHRSVSWYQQTPGQGLQFLFEYFSETQRNKGNFPGRFSGRQFSNSRSEMNVSTLELGDSALYLCASSLGASGNTDTQYFGPGTRLTVL.

CDR3 coding DNA: TGTGCCAGTAGTTGGGCTAGCGGGGGGGGCTCCTACAATGAGCAGTTCTTC. This encodes CASSWASGGGSYNEQFF. The V call is TRBV19, the J call TRBJ2-1; TRBD2 matches 12 bases. The CDR3 has 17 residues. Germline CDR1 LNHDA, CDR2 SQIVND (reference sequence). After removal of 5 bases from V and 0 bases from J, the junction contained 5 bases not matched to a gene.

This chain links TRBV6-1 with TRBJ1-1, with D unclear. The CDR3 sequence is 15 residues long. V lost 1 base and J lost 2, with 11 bases in between. CDR1 is MNHNS and CDR2 is SASEGT in the germline V gene. Here the CDR3 reads CASSEEAQLNTEAFF. In DNA, the CDR3 is TGTGCCAGCAGTGAAGAGGCACAGCTTAACACTGAAGCTTTCTTT.

This chain connects TRBV27 to TRBJ2-5; weak D call: TRBD1 (5 bases). CDR3 length: 16 residues. Germline CDR1 is MNHEY and CDR2 is SMNVEV (reference sequence). Trimming stripped 1 base from V and 5 bases from J, with 17 bases between. CDR3 sequence reads: CASSLFAMGQGETQYF. For the CDR3, the DNA is TGTGCCAGCAGTTTATTTGCGATGGGGCAAGGGGAGACCCAGTACTTC.

CDR3 DNA: TGTGCCAGCAGCTTACGACTAGCGATTTTTCAAGAGACCCAGTACTTC. Protein: CASSLRLAIFQETQYF. The gene calls are TRBV11-3 and TRBJ2-5, with 8 bases fitting TRBD2. CDR3 length equals 16 residues. V trimming: 2 bases; J trimming: 2 bases; junction bases outside the gene matches: 7. CDR1 and CDR2 from the germline V gene are SGHNT and YENEEA.

This rearrangement joins TRBV9 to TRBJ2-1, with TRBD2 matching over 10 bases. The CDR3 is made up of 15 amino acids. Germline CDR1 SGDLS, CDR2 YYNGEE. The V segment lost 0 bases and the J segment 3 bases; nucleotides outside the gene matches: 0. Here the CDR3 DNA reads TGTGCCAGCAGCGTAGGACTAGCGGGCTACAATGAGCAGTTCTTC. Its protein is CASSVGLAGYNEQFF.

Turning to this clone: The same CDR3 also results from other DNA sequences found in this sample. The chain joins TRBV5-4 to TRBJ2-5; 14 bases are a match to TRBD2. This CDR3 has 16 residues. From germline, CDR1 is SGHNT and CDR2 YYREEE (reference sequence). Losses at the gene ends were 3 bases for V and 2 bases for J; bases not matched to a gene: 3. The CDR3: CASSSGLAGGQETQYF. The DNA of the CDR3 is TGTGCCAGCAGCTCAGGACTAGCGGGGGGTCAAGAGACCCAGTACTTC.

The V call is TRBV7-9, the J call TRBJ1-5; D is uncertain. From germline, CDR1 is SEHNR and CDR2 FQNEAQ (reference sequence). The CDR3 covers 13 residues. With 5 bases removed from V and 5 bases from J, the gap between germline ends came to 10 bases. This chain's CDR3 is CASSRVGDQPQHF. The CDR3, as DNA: TGTGCCAGCAGCCGAGTGGGAGATCAGCCCCAGCATTTT. The entire variable domain, with the rest obtained from reference TRBV7-9 and TRBJ1-5, is as follows: DTGVSQNPRHKITKRGQNVTFRCDPISEHNRLYWYRQTLGQGPEFLTYFQNEAQLEKSRLLSDRFSAERPKGSFSTLEIQRTEQGDSAMYLCASSRVGDQPQHFGDGTRLSIL.

The V call is TRBV5-1, the J call TRBJ1-2; D may be TRBD1 (5 bases). Germline V gene data show CDR1 as SGHRS and CDR2 as YFSETQ. Between the trimmed V and J ends, which lost 4 bases and 4 bases, there was a span of 14 bases. This CDR3 is 14 amino acids long. CDR3 amino acids: CASSPGGGAYGYTF. CDR3 in DNA: TGCGCCAGCAGCCCCGGGGGAGGGGCCTATGGCTACACCTTC.

V gene TRBV2 combines with J gene TRBJ1-2; 9 positions match TRBD1. V dropped 7 bases and J dropped 1; count of bases not matched to a gene: 13. CDR3 length: 17 amino acids. Germline V gene sequence: CDR1 SNHLY, CDR2 FYNNEI. CDR3 nucleotides: TGTGCCAGCACGACGCACGACACAGGGGGCATTAACTATGGCTACACCTTC. This encodes CASTTHDTGGINYGYTF.

V usage is TRBV7-2 and J usage is TRBJ1-2; 9 nucleotides align to TRBD1. CDR3 length equals 14 residues. Germline V gene lookup returns CDR1 SGHTA and CDR2 FQGNSA. V lost 1 base, J lost 8 bases, and 5 bases stayed unmatched. Here the CDR3 reads CASSLVWTGDGYTF. CDR3 in DNA: TGTGCCAGCAGCTTAGTTTGGACAGGGGACGGCTACACCTTC.

The chain recombines TRBV7-2 with TRBJ2-7; 12 bases map to TRBD2. V shed 1 base and J 5 bases; nucleotides not matched to a gene: 9. This CDR3 has 17 residues. In germline, CDR1 is SGHTA, CDR2 FQGNSA. For the CDR3, the DNA is TGTGCCAGCAGCTTAGATCTCCTAGCGGGAGGGGCGAACGAGCAGTACTTC. It codes for CASSLDLLAGGANEQYF.

This clone was recorded a few times. This sequence joins TRBV7-9 and TRBJ2-7, with 7 bases aligning to TRBD1. V was clipped by 11 bases and J by 2 bases; unmatched bases: 9. The germline CDR1 and CDR2 sequences are SEHNR and FQNEAQ (reference sequence). The CDR3 is made up of 13 amino acids. The CDR3 DNA sequence: TGTGCCGGACGACAGGGACCGACCTACGAGCAGTACTTC. Residues: CAGRQGPTYEQYF.

J is TRBJ2-3 and V is TRBV11-2; 8 positions agree with TRBD2. V shed 4 bases, J shed 0 bases, and the junction held 6 bases outside the gene matches. Germline V CDR1 and CDR2: SGHAT, FQNNGV. The CDR3 is made up of 16 amino acids. The CDR3 DNA reads as TGTGCCAGCAGCTCCTCATTAGCGGGAAGCACAGATACGCAGTATTTT. The encoded protein is CASSSSLAGSTDTQYF.